These T cell receptor beta chains were read from a single sample in a study of blood T cell repertoires in COVID-19. Repertoires were generated with immunoSEQ multiplex PCR, while TCRdb's copy carries only in-frame clones and drops some. The table lists hundreds of thousands of clones, about 88% of them singletons, with 2.5% to 3% in the top ten. Sequencing was carried out using PBMCs or T cells enriched from blood (not recorded which). The receptors originated from a woman aged 45-60 years who had recovered from COVID-19. CDR3s include the opening cysteine and the closing phenylalanine or tryptophan. D genes are given only for firm matches. Not all rows give a size; the values are once, few, many and, for expanded clones, a class.

cdr3_nt cdr3_aa j_call clone_size v_call d_call
TGTGCCAGCAGCGAAGGGACAGGCCGCTACGAGCAGTACTTC CASSEGTGRYEQYF TRBJ2-7 once TRBV9 TRBD1
TGTGCCAGCAGCCCTGGACAGGGCAGGGAGACCCAGTACTTC CASSPGQGRETQYF TRBJ2-5 - TRBV5-4 TRBD1
TGTGCCAGCTCTCCTCGGACAGGGGTAGAAGAGACCCAGTACTTC CASSPRTGVEETQYF TRBJ2-5 - TRBV18 TRBD1
TGTGCCAGCAGCCTCAGAGAGACAGGGAGAGGCTACACCTTC CASSLRETGRGYTF TRBJ1-2 - TRBV3-1/TRBV3-2 TRBD1
TGTGCCAGTAGTATACAGGGGTATGGCGCCACTGAAGCTTTCTTT CASSIQGYGATEAFF TRBJ1-1 - TRBV19 -
TGTGCCAGCAGGGAGGGCACTGAAGCTTTCTTT CASREGTEAFF TRBJ1-1 - TRBV12-3/TRBV12-4 -
TGTGCCAGCTCACCTCTGGACAGGGGGCTTGGCTACACCTTC CASSPLDRGLGYTF TRBJ1-2 - TRBV18 TRBD1
TGCGCCAGCAGCCCCGGGGACTTCTCCTACGAGCAGTACTTC CASSPGDFSYEQYF TRBJ2-7 - TRBV5-1 -
TGTGCCAGCAGTCTCAGGGGGTCGAGCAATCAGCCCCAGCATTTT CASSLRGSSNQPQHF TRBJ1-5 - TRBV28 TRBD1
TGTGCCAGCAGCTTACGGGACAGGGCGGTGAGAAATACGCAGTATTTT CASSLRDRAVRNTQYF TRBJ2-3 - TRBV7-8 TRBD1
TGTGCCAGCAGTTATGGGGGACAGGGGGGGTATGGCTACACCTTC CASSYGGQGGYGYTF TRBJ1-2 few TRBV6-5 TRBD1
TGCGCCAGCAGCTTGAGGGGGACTAGCGGGAGAGTGGATACGCAGTATTTT CASSLRGTSGRVDTQYF TRBJ2-3 - TRBV5-1 TRBD2
TGTGCCAGCAGCCTGGACACCACAGATACGCAGTATTTT CASSLDTTDTQYF TRBJ2-3 - TRBV11-2 -
TGTGCCAGCAGGAGGGACAGGGACAATCAGCCCCAGCATTTT CASRRDRDNQPQHF TRBJ1-5 - TRBV27 TRBD1
TGTGCCAGTAGTTCAATCGACAGGGGAAACAATCAGCCCCAGCATTTT CASSSIDRGNNQPQHF TRBJ1-5 - TRBV19 TRBD1
TGTGCCAGCAGCGTGACTAGCGGAACCACAGATACGCAGTATTTT CASSVTSGTTDTQYF TRBJ2-3 - TRBV7-2 TRBD2
TGTGCCAGCAGCTTAATAAACTCCTACGAGCAGTACTTC CASSLINSYEQYF TRBJ2-7 - TRBV7-9 -
TGCGCCAGCAGCCAGAGATACGACATAAGGTTATCTCAGCCCCAGCATTTT CASSQRYDIRLSQPQHF TRBJ1-5 - TRBV4-3 -
TGTGCCAGCAGTTCAAAGGGGACTGAAGCTTTCTTT CASSSKGTEAFF TRBJ1-1 few TRBV27 -
TGCAGCGTTGACCCCATTACTAGCGGGAGGGCCAATGAGCAGTTCTTC CSVDPITSGRANEQFF TRBJ2-1 - TRBV29-1 TRBD2
TGCAGCGCTACAGAATCCTACGAGCAGTACTTC CSATESYEQYF TRBJ2-7 - TRBV29-1 -
TGTGCCAGCAGCCTTTACACCGGGACAGGGGGCAATTCACCCCTCCACTTT CASSLYTGTGGNSPLHF TRBJ1-6 - TRBV14 TRBD1
TGCGCCAGCAGCTTGGAGCAGGTATCGGCTTCACCCCTCCACTTT CASSLEQVSASPLHF TRBJ1-6 - TRBV5-1 -
TGTGCCAGCAGTGAAGCGGGGGGTTGGAGCAATCAGCCCCAGCATTTT CASSEAGGWSNQPQHF TRBJ1-5 - TRBV6-1 -
TGCAGCGTCTTGGAGAATAACTATGGCTACACCTTC CSVLENNYGYTF TRBJ1-2 many TRBV29-1 -
TGTGCCAGCTCAGGATACAGGGTCGGTGAAAAACTGTTTTTT CASSGYRVGEKLFF TRBJ1-4 - TRBV18 -
TGTGCCACCAGTGATGCAGGGTTCTCTGGGGCCAACGTCCTGACTTTC CATSDAGFSGANVLTF TRBJ2-6 - TRBV24-1 -